The 13 T cell receptor beta chains in this list originate from one sample, sequenced in a study of glioma-infiltrating T cells. The iRepertoire nested amplicon-rescue multiplex PCR amplified TCR alpha and beta CDR3s from RNA. MiXCR, applied by TCRdb to the multiplex PCR reads, yields one record per CDR3 protein. The repertoire has 44,000 or so distinct CDR3 sequences, approximately 20% of them found once; the top ten carry 6% to 7%. Sequences were obtained from glioma tissue, nonneoplastic brain tissue, or PBMCs (not recorded which). All receptors come from a human donor with low-grade glioma or glioblastoma, undergoing nonglioma brain surgery, or in good health (not recorded which).

This clonotype has a count of ten or more. The chain links TRBV28 to TRBJ2-2, with TRBD1 identical over 7 bases. This CDR3 is built from 13 residues. In germline, CDR1 is MDHEN, CDR2 SYDVKM. V shed 8 bases, J shed 9 bases, and the junction held 9 bases outside the gene matches. The DNA for the CDR3 is TGTGCCAGCCTCAAAGACAGGGCAAGGGAGCTGTTTTTT. It encodes CASLKDRARELFF.

In its sample, this clonotype was seen a few times. The chain couples TRBV30 to TRBJ2-1; 9 positions agree with TRBD1. V dropped 2 bases and J dropped 4; count of bases not matched to a gene: 6. The CDR3 loop spans 15 amino acids. CDR1 and CDR2 from the germline V gene are GTSNPN and SVGIG (reference sequence). CDR3 region: CAWSSYRGRYNEQFF. The CDR3 bases are TGTGCCTGGAGTAGCTACAGGGGGCGATACAATGAGCAGTTCTTC.

The rearrangement links TRBV19 to TRBJ2-2, with 9 bases aligning to TRBD1. The V and J ends lost 7 bases and 4 bases, in that order; junction bases with no gene match: 13. The CDR3 consists of 17 residues. The germline V gene has CDR1 LNHDA and CDR2 SQIVND (reference sequence). This chain's CDR3 is CASTHRPGQGFTGELFF. For the CDR3, the DNA is TGTGCCAGTACCCATCGTCCGGGACAGGGCTTCACCGGGGAGCTGTTTTTT.

This clonotype has at least ten counts. The chain combines TRBV28 with TRBJ2-3; tentatively, D is TRBD1 (5 bases). The length of the CDR3 is 12 residues. Germline CDR1 is MDHEN and CDR2 is SYDVKM. Trimming shortened V by 3 bases and J by 6 bases, and 7 bases separated the two germline ends. CDR3 bases: TGTGCCAGCAGTTTGAAGGGGGATACGCAGTATTTT. This translates into CASSLKGDTQYF.

This clonotype was counted ten times or more. The genes are TRBV20-1 and TRBJ2-7; 7 bases match TRBD1. CDR3 size: 13 residues. Unmatched junction bases numbered 12, after V lost 6 bases and J lost 7 bases. Germline assignment: CDR1 DFQATT and CDR2 SNEGSKA (reference sequence). CDR3 nucleotide sequence: TGCAGTGCAAGGACAGGTACGGGTGTGGAGCAGTACTTC. Encoded protein: CSARTGTGVEQYF.

This clonotype was seen more than once but under ten times. This rearrangement joins TRBV7-8 to TRBJ2-1; D may be TRBD2 (6 bases). This CDR3 has 14 amino acids. V lost 5 bases and J 1 base, leaving 9 bases between the germline ends. The germline gives CDR1 SGHVS, CDR2 FQNEAQ. The CDR3 bases are TGTGCCAGCAGCACGGAGGGGTCCTACAATGAGCAGTTCTTC. Its translation: CASSTEGSYNEQFF.

This clonotype was picked up many times. This sequence joins TRBV28 and TRBJ2-7, with TRBD1 identical over 9 bases. CDR1 and CDR2 from the germline V gene are MDHEN and SYDVKM. The V and J ends lost 3 bases and 2 bases, in that order; junction bases with no gene match: 5. This CDR3 comprises 15 residues. The DNA for the CDR3 is TGTGCCAGCAGTTTGACGACAGGGGGTACCTACGAGCAGTACTTC. The encoded protein is CASSLTTGGTYEQYF.

This clonotype was detected ten times or more. This chain links TRBV4-2 with TRBJ1-5, with D possibly TRBD1 on 6 matching bases. CDR3 length equals 14 residues. V was cut by 0 bases and J by 4 bases, with 7 bases left in between. CDR1 is LGHNA, CDR2 YNFKEQ, per germline. CDR3 DNA: TGTGCCAGCAGCCAAGACGACAGGAATCAGCCCCAGCATTTT. Its protein product is CASSQDDRNQPQHF.

This clonotype was seen repeatedly, ten times or more. The rearrangement joins TRBV4-1 to TRBJ2-7; D possibly matches TRBD1 or TRBD2 (5 bases each). Germline V CDR1 and CDR2: MGHRA, YSYEKL. Trimming took off 6 bases at V and 3 bases at J, with 18 bases between the two ends. This CDR3 is built from 15 residues. The DNA for the CDR3 is TGCGCCAGCAGTCAGACCCGGGACCCCGTCTACGAGCAGTACTTC. Translated: CASSQTRDPVYEQYF.

This clonotype was seen at least ten times. This chain joins TRBV24-1 and TRBJ2-1, with D maybe TRBD2 (7 bases). Germline loops: CDR1 KGHDR, CDR2 SFDVKD. V lost 0 bases, J lost 10 bases, and 18 bases lay in between. The CDR3 is made up of 16 amino acids. CDR3 amino acids: CATSDLRKGEGHEQFF. CDR3 bases: TGTGCCACCAGTGATTTGCGAAAGGGGGAGGGACACGAGCAGTTCTTC.

This chain joins TRBV12-3 or TRBV12-4 and TRBJ2-6; D remains unclear. The CDR3 length is 14 residues. V gave up 6 bases and J gave up 0 bases, with 6 bases separating them. This chain's CDR3 is CASRATSGANVLTF. The DNA of the CDR3 is TGTGCCAGCAGGGCGACCTCTGGGGCCAACGTCCTGACTTTC.

As concerns this clonotype: Just one base apart from a much larger clone, this may be a read error. This chain joins TRBV2 and TRBJ2-1, with D uncertain. The V gene's germline CDR1 is SNHLY and CDR2 FYNNEI. CDR3 length: 15 amino acids. In DNA form, the CDR3 reads TGTGCCAGCAGTGACCCGTGGAAGGGTTACAATGGGCAGTTCTTC. Translating it yields CASSDPWKGYNGQFF.

This clonotype was seen many times. The chain uses TRBV10-3 and TRBJ1-1; 9 bases map to TRBD1. The CDR3 covers 16 residues. CDR1 ENHRY and CDR2 SYGVKD come from the germline V gene. V shed 3 bases and J 4 bases; nucleotides not matched to a gene: 9. The CDR3 here is CAISDLSGTGITEAFF. The CDR3 DNA sequence: TGTGCCATCAGTGATCTATCCGGGACAGGGATCACTGAAGCTTTCTTT.